These T cell receptor beta chains were read from a single sample in a study of blood T cell repertoires in COVID-19. The table came from immunoSEQ multiplex PCR; TCRdb's copy has only in-frame clones and leaves some out. The sample has about 320,000 clones; 65% to 90% are singletons. The source material was peripheral blood. The receptors derive from a human donor in a cohort sampled during active COVID-19. The CDR3 runs from the conserved cysteine through the conserved F or W. A D gene is named only where the DNA matches it firmly. Only some rows state a clone size, as once, few, many or a class for expanded clones.

>NA|TRBV9|once|TRBJ2-2
TGTGCCAGCAGCCAGTATGGGCTTGGCACCGGGGAGCTGTTTTTT
CASSQYGLGTGELFF
>NA|TRBV28|NA|TRBJ1-6
TGTGCCAGCACTAAACCCCGTTATTCACCCCTCCACTTT
CASTKPRYSPLHF
>TRBD2|TRBV7-6|NA|TRBJ2-7
TGTGCCAGCAGCGACGGGGGGTACGAGCAGTACTTC
CASSDGGYEQYF
>NA|TRBV15|NA|TRBJ2-7
TGTGCCACCAGCAGAGATCCCGCAGGGAAATACGAGCAGTACTTC
CATSRDPAGKYEQYF
>NA|TRBV3-1/TRBV3-2|NA|TRBJ2-1
TGTGCCAGCACCAAACGAAGGGGATATGAGCAGTTCTTC
CASTKRRGYEQFF
>TRBD2|TRBV7-9|NA|TRBJ2-7
TGTGCCAGCAGCCAGGTAGCGGGGCGCCCCTACGAGCAGTACTTC
CASSQVAGRPYEQYF
>NA|TRBV9|NA|TRBJ2-3
TGTGCCAGCAGCCCAGGGCCGGATACGCAGTATTTT
CASSPGPDTQYF
>NA|TRBV6-5|NA|TRBJ1-1
TGTGCCAGCGTAGGACCGACAGGTAGAGAAGCTTTCTTT
CASVGPTGREAFF
>NA|TRBV27|NA|TRBJ2-3
TGTGCCAGCAGTTACGGCCAGGGTAGGGGGGGGTGGTTAGATACGCAGTATTTT
CASSYGQGRGGWLDTQYF
>NA|TRBV2|NA|TRBJ2-7
TGTGCCAGCAGTGAAGACAGGGACTACGAGCAGTACTTC
CASSEDRDYEQYF
>NA|TRBV2|NA|TRBJ2-7
TGTGCCAGCATACTAGCTCTCGAGCAGTACTTC
CASILALEQYF
>NA|TRBV27|NA|TRBJ2-7
TGTGCCAGCAGTTTCTCGTGGGGGCCCGATTACGAGCAGTACTTC
CASSFSWGPDYEQYF
>NA|TRBV7-6|NA|TRBJ2-7
TGTGCCGTTTATTACAGGGACGAGCAGTACTTC
CAVYYRDEQYF
>NA|TRBV20-1|few|TRBJ1-2
TGCAGTGCTAGTCTAATCGATGGCTACACCTTC
CSASLIDGYTF
>TRBD1|TRBV14|NA|TRBJ1-1
TGTGCCAGCAGCCAACCCAGGGGGCGAGAAGCTTTCTTT
CASSQPRGREAFF
>NA|TRBV20-1|NA|TRBJ1-1
TGCAGTGCTAGTCCGGGGAATGAAGCTTTCTTT
CSASPGNEAFF
>NA|TRBV24-1|NA|TRBJ1-5
TGTGCCACCAGTGATAGGAGGGTGGTTCAGCCCCAGCATTTT
CATSDRRVVQPQHF
>TRBD2|TRBV10-3|NA|TRBJ2-3
TGTGCCATCTCGACGGCGGGACTAGCTCTCACAGATACGCAGTATTTT
CAISTAGLALTDTQYF
>TRBD1|TRBV28|NA|TRBJ1-1
TGTGCCAGCAGACAGGGGGACACTGAAGCTTTCTTT
CASRQGDTEAFF
>TRBD1|TRBV27|NA|TRBJ1-2
TGTGCCAGCAGTCCCCATACAGGGGCCGGAGGCTACACCTTC
CASSPHTGAGGYTF
>NA|TRBV30|NA|TRBJ1-1
TGTGCCTGGGGGGCGGGGGTTATGAACACTGAAGCTTTCTTT
CAWGAGVMNTEAFF
>TRBD2|TRBV2|NA|TRBJ2-1
TGTGCCAGCAGCTGGGAGGGCGGGGAGGTAACTTCCTACAATGAGCAGTTCTTC
CASSWEGGEVTSYNEQFF
>TRBD1|TRBV14|NA|TRBJ2-7
TGTGCCAGCAGCCGATGGACAGGGGGCCTGTACGAGCAGTACTTC
CASSRWTGGLYEQYF
>NA|TRBV12-3/TRBV12-4|few|TRBJ2-7
TGTGCCAGCAGTTTTGGAGCCTACGAGCAGTACTTC
CASSFGAYEQYF
>NA|TRBV24-1|NA|TRBJ2-3
TGTGCCACCAGTGGGGGCAGATCGTTGATCACAGATACGCAGTATTTT
CATSGGRSLITDTQYF
>TRBD2|TRBV4-1|once|TRBJ2-1
TGCGCCAGCAGCCAGGGACTAGGTCTCTACAATGAGCAGTTCTTC
CASSQGLGLYNEQFF
>NA|TRBV6-1|NA|TRBJ1-2
TGTGCCAGCAGTGAAGCGGGACTTCTTGGGTATGGCTACACCTTC
CASSEAGLLGYGYTF
>NA|TRBV7-9|NA|TRBJ2-7
TGTGCCAGCAGCTTCGAACAGGCAGGAGCCTACGAGCAGTACTTC
CASSFEQAGAYEQYF
>TRBD2|TRBV24-1|NA|TRBJ2-1
TGTGCCACCAGTGATCCCTCGGGACTAGCCCACAATGAGCAGTTCTTC
CATSDPSGLAHNEQFF
>NA|TRBV5-4|NA|TRBJ2-5
TGTGCCAGCAGCACATCAATGCTAGCGAGAGAGACCCAGTACTTC
CASSTSMLARETQYF
>TRBD1|TRBV10-3|NA|TRBJ2-7
TGTGCCATCAGTGAGCCGACAGGGGTCTACGAGCAGTACTTC
CAISEPTGVYEQYF
>TRBD1|TRBV19|NA|TRBJ1-5
TGTGCCAGTAGCGGCATGAGGGACAGGGGTGCCCAGCCCCAGCATTTT
CASSGMRDRGAQPQHF
>TRBD1|TRBV24-1|once|TRBJ1-5
TGTGCCACCGGGACAGCCGACAGCAATCAGCCCCAGCATTTT
CATGTADSNQPQHF
>TRBD1|TRBV24-1|NA|TRBJ1-5
TGTGCCACCAGTGGACAGGGGGGTCAGCCCCAGCATTTT
CATSGQGGQPQHF
>TRBD1|TRBV19|NA|TRBJ1-2
TGTGCCAGTAGACCCCCAGGGGGCAACTATGGCTACACCTTC
CASRPPGGNYGYTF